The 25 T cell receptor beta chains presented below share a single source sample, sequenced in a study of shared clonotypes between healthy human individuals (dated by TCRdb to about 2020). Libraries were prepared through the immunoSEQ multiplex PCR assay. TCRdb limited this immuneACCESS table to in-frame rearrangements with V and J called. A share of clones is missing; checked studies link under half to unresolved V genes, and the rest is unexplained. This sample holds roughly 500,000 clones; about four fifths were observed only once. The ten largest make up 10% to 15% of the sample. Sequenced sample: PBMCs. Receptor source: a woman in her thirties or forties in good health. Some clones in this sample may be carry-over from other donors' samples.

With respect to this clone: Other DNA sequences from this sample encode an identical CDR3 as well. The chain links TRBV9 to TRBJ2-5; 7 nucleotides agree with TRBD2. This CDR3 has 15 amino acids. Per germline, CDR1 SGDLS and CDR2 YYNGEE. The V and J ends lost 4 bases and 1 base, in that order; junction bases with no gene match: 7. The CDR3 region has the DNA TGTGCCAGCAGCCCAGCGGGGACCGCCCAAGAGACCCAGTACTTC. Translation: CASSPAGTAQETQYF.

This clone appeared a single time. This CDR3 is CASSLVDLLQETQYF. CDR3 DNA: TGTGCCAGCAGCTTAGTTGACCTACTACAAGAGACCCAGTACTTC. The V call is TRBV7-9, the J call TRBJ2-5; D remains ambiguous. Germline V CDR1 and CDR2: SEHNR, FQNEAQ (reference sequence). The CDR3 is made up of 15 amino acids. Trimming stripped 1 base from V and 2 bases from J, with 11 bases between.

The chain links TRBV7-3 to TRBJ2-3; TRBD1 matches at 7 bases. The CDR3 is made up of 14 amino acids. Germline CDR1 SGHTA, CDR2 FQGTGA. With 4 bases clipped from V and 4 bases from J, the junction kept 5 bases outside the gene matches. DNA of the CDR3: TGTGCCAGCAGCTCCGGACAGGCGGCAGATACGCAGTATTTT. Protein sequence: CASSSGQAADTQYF.

The chain couples TRBV4-1 to TRBJ1-2; D is unresolved. Germline V gene lookup returns CDR1 MGHRA and CDR2 YSYEKL. V was clipped by 4 bases and J by 0 bases, with 12 bases between them. This CDR3 has 15 amino acids. The CDR3 DNA sequence: TGCGCCAGCAGCCCAAAGGAGGGAGCTAACTATGGCTACACCTTC. Translating gives CASSPKEGANYGYTF.

As for this clone: Sequence at one end of the junction differs from germline and may be a read error. Here the CDR3 reads CASSRELEGGLFF. CDR3 in DNA: TGCGCCAGCAGCCGGGAACTGGAGGGGGGGCTGTTTTTT. This chain uses TRBV4-3 with TRBJ2-2; D may be TRBD1 or TRBD2 (6 bases each). Germline V gives CDR1 LGHNA, CDR2 YSLEER. The CDR3 has 13 residues.

The V and J genes are TRBV6-1 and TRBJ1-5, with TRBD1 as a possible D gene (6 bases). CDR3 length: 13 residues. CDR1 is MNHNS, CDR2 SASEGT, per germline. Trimming took 3 bases from V and 7 from J, leaving 10 bases between them. CDR3 residues: CASSEGAYQPQHF. In DNA form, the CDR3 reads TGTGCCAGCAGTGAGGGGGCTTACCAGCCCCAGCATTTT.

The rearrangement links TRBV27 to TRBJ2-7; 7 bases agree with TRBD2. Germline lookup yields CDR1 MNHEY and CDR2 SMNVEV (reference sequence). This CDR3 comprises 11 residues. Trimming cost V 8 bases and J 4 bases; bases outside gene matches: 2. For the CDR3, the DNA is TGTGCCAGCTGGGGGGGTTACGAGCAGTACTTC. Its protein is CASWGGYEQYF.

This chain links TRBV2 with TRBJ2-7; D is unresolved. V was clipped by 0 bases and J by 4 bases, with 4 bases between them. Germline assignment: CDR1 SNHLY and CDR2 FYNNEI. The CDR3 covers 12 residues. The CDR3 sequence: CASSEAGYEQYF. DNA for the CDR3: TGTGCCAGCAGTGAAGCGGGTTACGAGCAGTACTTC.

As for this clone: One end of the junction varies from germline; a read error may be responsible. The gene calls are TRBV2 and TRBJ2-2; unclear D gene. The CDR3 is made up of 14 amino acids. Germline-derived CDR1 and CDR2 are SNHLY and FYNNEI. In DNA, the CDR3 is TGTGCCAGCAGTGTCGACACGAATACCGGGGAGCTGTTTTTT. This gives the protein CASSVDTNTGELFF.

The rearrangement joins TRBV5-1 to TRBJ2-2; TRBD1 matches at 8 bases. J gave up 3 bases and V 2 bases, and 3 bases lay outside the gene matches. Per germline, CDR1 SGHRS and CDR2 YFSETQ. The CDR3 runs to 15 residues. The CDR3 DNA follows: TGCGCCAGCAGCTTATTACAGGGGGACACCGGGGAGCTGTTTTTT. Translating gives CASSLLQGDTGELFF. The complete variable domain, with remaining parts taken from reference TRBV5-1 and TRBJ2-2, reads KAGVTQTPRYLIKTRGQQVTLSCSPISGHRSVSWYQQTPGQGLQFLFEYFSETQRNKGNFPGRFSGRQFSNSRSEMNVSTLELGDSALYLCASSLLQGDTGELFFGEGSRLTVL.

As for this clone: One base away lies a much larger clone, so this may be a sequencing read error. The rearrangement joins TRBV12-5 to TRBJ1-1; D is uncertain. Germline values: CDR1 LGHNT, CDR2 FRNRAP. This CDR3 contains 13 residues. The CDR3 here is CASGLGPNAEAFF. The DNA of the CDR3 is TGTGCTAGTGGTTTGGGACCGAACGCTGAAGCTTTCTTT.

The chain links TRBV28 to TRBJ1-2; 8 nucleotides agree with TRBD1. This CDR3 has 14 residues. V shed 5 bases, J shed 6 bases, and the junction held 8 bases outside the gene matches. CDR1 and CDR2 (germline): MDHEN, SYDVKM. The CDR3 spells CASSAATGADGYTF. The CDR3, as DNA: TGTGCCAGCAGTGCCGCGACAGGGGCAGATGGCTACACCTTC.

The J gene is TRBJ2-2, the V gene TRBV7-9; tentative D call: TRBD2 (5 bases). This CDR3 comprises 14 residues. Germline assignment: CDR1 SEHNR and CDR2 FQNEAQ (reference sequence). Trimming left V 0 bases short and J 3 bases short, with 5 bases between. In nucleotides, the CDR3 is TGTGCCAGCAGCTTAGCGGGAGACACCGGGGAGCTGTTTTTT. Translation: CASSLAGDTGELFF.

This clone was seen only a few times. The chain has TRBV7-3 and TRBJ1-1; no clear D. This CDR3 spans 19 amino acids. Trimming removed 2 bases from V and 0 bases from J, with 22 bases in between. Looked up from germline, CDR1 is SGHTA and CDR2 is FQGTGA. This chain's CDR3 is CASSLEPAGRGFMNTEAFF. The DNA for the CDR3 is TGTGCCAGCAGCTTAGAACCCGCCGGGCGCGGTTTCATGAACACTGAAGCTTTCTTT. Together with reference TRBV7-3 and TRBJ1-1, the CDR3 gives the full variable domain: GAGVSQTPSNKVTEKGKYVELRCDPISGHTALYWYRQSLGQGPEFLIYFQGTGAADDSGLPNDRFFAVRPEGSVSTLKIQRTERGDSAVYLCASSLEPAGRGFMNTEAFFGQGTRLTVV.

This clone was observed a few times. The chain links TRBV6-4 to TRBJ2-3; no clear D gene. The CDR3 runs 13 residues. Trimming cost V 3 bases and J 2 bases, with 6 bases left between them. Per the germline V gene, CDR1 is MRHNA and CDR2 is SNTAGT. The CDR3 sequence is CASSEGATDTQYF. CDR3 nucleotide sequence: TGTGCCAGCAGTGAGGGCGCCACAGATACGCAGTATTTT.

This clone was picked up one time. The chain combines TRBV5-6 with TRBJ1-2; weak D call: TRBD1 (6 bases). Germline V gene data show CDR1 as SGHDT and CDR2 as YYEEEE. V lost 2 bases, J lost 3 bases, and 14 bases lay in between. The CDR3 contains 15 residues. The CDR3, as DNA: TGTGCCAGCAGCTTCTCCGGGGGCTTCGACTATGGCTACACCTTC. Amino acid sequence: CASSFSGGFDYGYTF.

This clone was picked up one time. The genes are TRBV6-5 and TRBJ1-6; tentative D call: TRBD1 (5 bases). The CDR3 is made up of 13 amino acids. Trimming left V 8 bases short and J 7 bases short, with 12 bases between. Per the germline V gene, CDR1 is MNHEY and CDR2 is SVGAGI. This CDR3 reads CASRGRGNSPLHF. CDR3 coding DNA: TGTGCCAGCCGTGGGAGGGGCAATTCACCCCTCCACTTT.

In nucleotides, the CDR3 is TGTGCCAGCAGCTTAGTGTCGAGGGATGAGCAGTTCTTC. Its translation: CASSLVSRDEQFF. V gene TRBV7-2 combines with J gene TRBJ2-1; perhaps TRBD2 as D (5 bases). V was trimmed by 1 base and J by 8 bases, leaving 9 bases between them. CDR1 and CDR2 from the germline V gene are SGHTA and FQGNSA. This CDR3 region has 13 residues.

This clone was seen repeatedly, ten times or more. The chain joins TRBV7-3 to TRBJ2-1; D is unresolved. Germline V gene data show CDR1 as SGHTA and CDR2 as FQGTGA. The CDR3 is 13 residues long. With 6 bases removed from V and 9 bases from J, the gap between germline ends came to 15 bases. CDR3 nucleotides: TGTGCCAGCAGTCTCACTTTTGCAAGTGAGCAGTTCTTC. This translates into CASSLTFASEQFF.

This sequence joins TRBV27 and TRBJ2-7; D is unclear. CDR3 length: 16 amino acids. The germline V gene encodes CDR1 MNHEY and CDR2 SMNVEV (reference sequence). Between the trimmed V and J ends, which lost 6 bases and 2 bases, there was a span of 20 bases. The CDR3 DNA reads as TGTGCCAGCAGCAATTACCTTCGGACGTCCGCCTACGAGCAGTACTTC. Translation gives CASSNYLRTSAYEQYF.

The chain combines TRBV30 with TRBJ2-4; D remains unclear. This CDR3 is built from 12 residues. Deletions cut 5 bases from V and 0 bases from J, with 5 bases between. Germline V gene lookup returns CDR1 GTSNPN and CDR2 SVGIG (reference sequence). The CDR3: CAWGIAKNIQYF. CDR3 coding DNA: TGTGCCTGGGGGATAGCCAAAAACATTCAGTACTTC.

V and J are TRBV11-2 and TRBJ2-2, with 10 bases aligning to TRBD1. Per the germline V gene, CDR1 is SGHAT and CDR2 is FQNNGV. With V trimmed by 6 bases and J by 4 bases, 5 bases remained unmatched. The CDR3 is made up of 15 amino acids. The CDR3: CASRLGTGATGELFF. Written as DNA, the CDR3 is TGTGCCAGCAGGTTGGGGACAGGGGCCACCGGGGAGCTGTTTTTT.

This clone is a singleton in its sample. This sequence joins TRBV29-1 and TRBJ2-2; the match to TRBD2 covers 9 bases. The CDR3 has 16 residues. Germline-derived CDR1 and CDR2 are SQVTM and ANQGSEA. Trimming at V came to 8 bases and at J to 7 bases, leaving 17 bases not matched to a gene. This CDR3 reads CSSTSCGRALGGELFF. In nucleotides, the CDR3 is TGCAGCTCTACCTCGTGCGGGAGGGCCCTCGGCGGGGAGCTGTTTTTT.

The chain combines TRBV6-1 with TRBJ2-7; either TRBD1 or TRBD2 may fit D (5 bases each). From germline, CDR1 is MNHNS and CDR2 SASEGT. The CDR3 extends over 16 amino acids. Trimming stripped 0 bases from V and 0 bases from J, with 12 bases between. CDR3 in amino acids: CASSEAGTTSSYEQYF. The CDR3 DNA follows: TGTGCCAGCAGTGAAGCAGGGACGACGAGCTCCTACGAGCAGTACTTC.

The chain has TRBV28 and TRBJ2-3; perhaps TRBD2 as D (5 bases). Germline CDR1 is MDHEN and CDR2 is SYDVKM. Trimming cost V 2 bases and J 2 bases, with 11 bases left between them. This CDR3 contains 15 residues. CDR3 coding DNA: TGTGCCAGCAGTTTAGGTAGCGCTTACACAGATACGCAGTATTTT. This translates into CASSLGSAYTDTQYF. Full variable domain (rest looked up from reference TRBV28 and TRBJ2-3): DVKVTQSSRYLVKRTGEKVFLECVQDMDHENMFWYRQDPGLGLRLIYFSYDVKMKEKGDIPEGYSVSREKKERFSLILESASTNQTSMYLCASSLGSAYTDTQYFGPGTRLTVL.